This TCR beta chain was sequenced during a study of blood T cell repertoires in COVID-19 (TCRdb year 2020). Looking at the study overall: Samples from collaborators originated in the United States, Italy and Spain and spanned both the acute and convalescent phases of COVID-19. The prospective study material was composed of cDNA or gDNA derived from T cells, B-cell-depleted T cells, or PBMCs. The dataset comprised deeply sampled blood TCRbeta repertoires from subjects exposed to, actively infected with, or recovered from COVID-19. The repertoires were released in a freely available public database meant as a resource for research on the immune response to SARS-CoV-2. Samples came from the ongoing ImmuneRACE study (first 160 participants) plus 1,254 subjects from 6 global collaborators. Sample metadata almost always included a de-identified subject ID, COVID-19 status, age in years and sex. Where HLA class I and class II types were available, the types were taken from metadata supplied by the sample provider, not from assay-based typing. Overall results and qualifications from the work: The quantity of clinical and demographic metadata differed by source and by participant and was supplied without curation.

Participants in the prospective study were enrolled through a virtual design, were aged roughly 18 to 90 years, and lived in 24 United States geographic areas. Cohort assignment in the prospective study relied on participant-reported clinical history from a screening survey and a study questionnaire. Recovered participants in ImmuneRACE Cohort 3 were defined by two consecutive negative NP/OP PCR tests, clearance by a healthcare professional, or resolution of symptoms. In the prospective study, mobile phlebotomists collected whole blood, serum and a nasopharyngeal or oropharyngeal swab from each participant. Prospective study participants could optionally give additional blood draws and questionnaires over an approximately 2-month period. Before DNA extraction, blood samples from the prospective study were shipped at room temperature or frozen. The immunoSEQ Assay, a bias-controlled multiplex PCR, was used to amplify TCRbeta CDR3 regions from genomic DNA. The original pipeline was this. The number of nucleated cells in each sample was estimated by amplification of reference gene primers within the assay. Sequence reads were collapsed and filtered to measure the absolute abundance of every unique TCRbeta CDR3 rearrangement. For each sample, productive Simpson clonality was calculated as the square root of Simpson's diversity index over productive rearrangements. TCRdb took this table from immuneACCESS and kept in-frame rearrangements with V and J called. Such tables lack part of the clones; where checked against another copy, unresolved V genes explain under half of the gap, and the rest is unexplained. D and trimming were read from the DNA, whereas the V and J calls and clone size are those reported in that table. Present in this sample are some 110,000 clones, 80% to 85% of which were seen just once. The ten largest clonotypes hold roughly 3.9% of the sample.

Notes on this clone: The clone's antigen remains unknown. No base quality information exists; no much larger clone differs at one position.

From the germline V gene (reference sequence), CDR1 is SGHNT and CDR2 is YYREEE. The CDR3 measures 14 amino acids from cysteine to phenylalanine. Left in the record is the CDR3 DNA by itself, 42 bases read in frame from the first base. Deletion took 3 bases off V and 5 bases off J, with a span of 14 bases between the germline ends. The rearranged segments are TRBV5-4 and TRBJ2-5; tentative D gene TRBD2, with 7 bases matching. The sequencing sample was made of PBMCs or T cells enriched from blood (not recorded which). The clonotype comes from a woman between 25 and 40 years old who had recovered from COVID-19. The CDR3 reads CASSSRGAGETQYF. The DNA sequence is given as TGTGCCAGCAGCTCTCGGGGGGCGGGGGAGACCCAGTACTTC.